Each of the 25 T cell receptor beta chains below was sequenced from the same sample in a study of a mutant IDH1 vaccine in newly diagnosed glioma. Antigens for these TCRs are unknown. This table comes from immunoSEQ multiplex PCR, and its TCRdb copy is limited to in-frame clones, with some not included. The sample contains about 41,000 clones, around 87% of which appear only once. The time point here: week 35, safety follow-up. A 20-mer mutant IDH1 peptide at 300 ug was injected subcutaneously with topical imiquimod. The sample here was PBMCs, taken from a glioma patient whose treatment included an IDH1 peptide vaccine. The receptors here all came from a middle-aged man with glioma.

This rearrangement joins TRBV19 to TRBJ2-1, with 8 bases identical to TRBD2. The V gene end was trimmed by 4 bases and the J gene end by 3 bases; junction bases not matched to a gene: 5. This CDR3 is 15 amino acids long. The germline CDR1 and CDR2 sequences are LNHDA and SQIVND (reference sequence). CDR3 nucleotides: TGTGCCAGTAGTAAGCGGGAGAGGAACTACAATGAGCAGTTCTTC. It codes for CASSKRERNYNEQFF.

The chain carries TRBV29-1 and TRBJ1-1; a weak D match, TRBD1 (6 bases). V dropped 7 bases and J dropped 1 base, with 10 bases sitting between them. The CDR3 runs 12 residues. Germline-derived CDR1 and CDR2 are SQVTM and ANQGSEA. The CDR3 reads CSGGHPNTEAFF. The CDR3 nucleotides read TGCAGCGGGGGACATCCGAACACTGAAGCTTTCTTT.

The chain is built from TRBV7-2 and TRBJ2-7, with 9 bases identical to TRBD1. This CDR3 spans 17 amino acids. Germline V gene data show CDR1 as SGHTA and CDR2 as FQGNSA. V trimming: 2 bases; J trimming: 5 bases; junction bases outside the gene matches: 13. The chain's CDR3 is CASSLSVGGTGGHEQYF. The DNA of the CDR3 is TGTGCCAGCAGCTTATCAGTTGGTGGAACAGGGGGCCACGAGCAGTACTTC.

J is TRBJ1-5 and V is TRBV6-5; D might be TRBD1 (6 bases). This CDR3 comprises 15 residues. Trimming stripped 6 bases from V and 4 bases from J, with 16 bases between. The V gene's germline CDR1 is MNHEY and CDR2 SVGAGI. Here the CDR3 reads CASSHGRGGNQPQHF. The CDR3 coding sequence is TGTGCCAGCAGCCACGGCAGGGGCGGAAATCAGCCCCAGCATTTT.

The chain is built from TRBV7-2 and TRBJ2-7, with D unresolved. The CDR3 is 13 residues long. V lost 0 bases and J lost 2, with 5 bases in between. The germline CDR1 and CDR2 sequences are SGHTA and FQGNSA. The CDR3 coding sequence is TGTGCCAGCAGCTTAGCCGGACCCTACGAGCAGTACTTC. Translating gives CASSLAGPYEQYF.

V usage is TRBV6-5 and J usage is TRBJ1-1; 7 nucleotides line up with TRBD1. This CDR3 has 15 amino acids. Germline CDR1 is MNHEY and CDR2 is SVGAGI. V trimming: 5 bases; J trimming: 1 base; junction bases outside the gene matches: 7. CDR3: CASSRTTGKNTEAFF. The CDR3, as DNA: TGTGCCAGCAGTCGAACGACAGGGAAGAACACTGAAGCTTTCTTT.

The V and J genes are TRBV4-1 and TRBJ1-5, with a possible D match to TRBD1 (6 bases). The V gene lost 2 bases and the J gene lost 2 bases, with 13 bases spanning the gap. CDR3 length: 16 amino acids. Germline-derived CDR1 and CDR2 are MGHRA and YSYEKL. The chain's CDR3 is CASSQYTGSGNQPQHF. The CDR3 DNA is TGCGCCAGCAGCCAATACACAGGGAGCGGCAATCAGCCCCAGCATTTT.

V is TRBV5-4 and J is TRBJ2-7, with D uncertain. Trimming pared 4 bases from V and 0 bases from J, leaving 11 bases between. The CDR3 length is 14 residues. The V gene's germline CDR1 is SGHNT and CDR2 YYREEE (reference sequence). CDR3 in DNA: TGTGCCAGCAGCCCCCGCCACACCTCCTACGAGCAGTACTTC. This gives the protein CASSPRHTSYEQYF.

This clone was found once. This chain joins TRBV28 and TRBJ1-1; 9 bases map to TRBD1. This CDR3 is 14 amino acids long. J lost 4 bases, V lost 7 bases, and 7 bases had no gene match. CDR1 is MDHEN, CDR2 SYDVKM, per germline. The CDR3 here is CASTLQGAPTEAFF. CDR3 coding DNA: TGTGCCAGCACCCTACAGGGGGCGCCCACTGAAGCTTTCTTT.

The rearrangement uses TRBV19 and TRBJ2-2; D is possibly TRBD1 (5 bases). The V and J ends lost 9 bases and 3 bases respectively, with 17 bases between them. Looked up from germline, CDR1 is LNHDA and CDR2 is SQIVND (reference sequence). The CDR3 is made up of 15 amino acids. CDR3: CASKPPGKDTGELFF. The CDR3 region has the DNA TGTGCCAGCAAGCCCCCAGGGAAAGACACCGGGGAGCTGTTTTTT.

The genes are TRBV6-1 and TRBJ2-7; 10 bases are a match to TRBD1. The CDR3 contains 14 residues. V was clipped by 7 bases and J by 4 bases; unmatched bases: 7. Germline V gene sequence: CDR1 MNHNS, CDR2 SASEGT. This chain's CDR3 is CASMTGGLSYEQYF. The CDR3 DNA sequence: TGTGCCAGCATGACAGGGGGCTTGAGTTACGAGCAGTACTTC.

The CDR3 DNA is TGTGCCATCAGTGAGTCTGGAGGGGCGGCAGATACGCAGTATTTT. Translating it yields CAISESGGAADTQYF. The chain carries TRBV10-3 and TRBJ2-3; possibly TRBD2 for D (6 bases). Germline V gene data show CDR1 as ENHRY and CDR2 as SYGVKD. The CDR3 sequence is 15 residues long. Deletions cut 0 bases from V and 4 bases from J, with 11 bases between.

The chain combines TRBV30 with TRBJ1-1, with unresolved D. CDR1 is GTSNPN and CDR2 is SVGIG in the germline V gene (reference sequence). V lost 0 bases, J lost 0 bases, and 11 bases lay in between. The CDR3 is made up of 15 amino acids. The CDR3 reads CAWSVNSGMNTEAFF. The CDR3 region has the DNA TGTGCCTGGAGTGTTAATTCGGGGATGAACACTGAAGCTTTCTTT.

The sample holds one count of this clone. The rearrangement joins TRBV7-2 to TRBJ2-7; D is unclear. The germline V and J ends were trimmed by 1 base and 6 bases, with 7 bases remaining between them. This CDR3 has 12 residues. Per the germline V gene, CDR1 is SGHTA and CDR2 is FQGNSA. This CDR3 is CASSLDSPEQYF. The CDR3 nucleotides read TGTGCCAGCAGCTTAGATTCCCCCGAGCAGTACTTC.

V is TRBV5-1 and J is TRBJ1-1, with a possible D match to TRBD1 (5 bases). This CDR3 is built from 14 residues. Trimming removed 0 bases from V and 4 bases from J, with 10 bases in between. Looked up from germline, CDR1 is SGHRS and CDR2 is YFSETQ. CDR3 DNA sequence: TGCGCCAGCAGCTTGGAGGCAGGGATCACTGAAGCTTTCTTT. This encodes CASSLEAGITEAFF.

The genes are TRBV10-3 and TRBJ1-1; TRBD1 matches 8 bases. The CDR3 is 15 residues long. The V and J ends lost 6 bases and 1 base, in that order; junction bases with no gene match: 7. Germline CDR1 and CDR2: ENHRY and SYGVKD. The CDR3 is CAIRRGQESNTEAFF. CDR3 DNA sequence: TGTGCCATCAGGAGGGGACAGGAATCGAACACTGAAGCTTTCTTT.

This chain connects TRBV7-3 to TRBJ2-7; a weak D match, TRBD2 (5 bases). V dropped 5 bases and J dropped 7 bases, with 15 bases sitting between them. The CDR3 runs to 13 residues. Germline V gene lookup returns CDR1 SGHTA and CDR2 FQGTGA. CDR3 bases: TGTGCCAGCAGCCCGGGAACCGTTGGGGAGCAGTACTTC. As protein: CASSPGTVGEQYF.

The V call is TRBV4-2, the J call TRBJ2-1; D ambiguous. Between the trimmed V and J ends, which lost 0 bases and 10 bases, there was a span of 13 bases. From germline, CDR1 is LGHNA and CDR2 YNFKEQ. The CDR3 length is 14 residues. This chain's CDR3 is CASSQDYKGREQFF. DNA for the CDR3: TGTGCCAGCAGCCAAGATTATAAGGGCAGGGAGCAGTTCTTC.

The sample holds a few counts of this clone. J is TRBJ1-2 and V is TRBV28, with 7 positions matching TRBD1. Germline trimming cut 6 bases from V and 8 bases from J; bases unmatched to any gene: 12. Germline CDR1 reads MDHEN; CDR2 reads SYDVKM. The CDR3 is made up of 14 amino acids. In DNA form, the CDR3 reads TGTGCCAGCAGCTTCTCCACAGGGGCGGGCGGCTACACCTTC. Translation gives CASSFSTGAGGYTF.

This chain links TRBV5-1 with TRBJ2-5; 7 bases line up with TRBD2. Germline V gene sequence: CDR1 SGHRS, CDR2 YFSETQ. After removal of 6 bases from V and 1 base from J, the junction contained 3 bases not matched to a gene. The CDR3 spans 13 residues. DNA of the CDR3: TGCGCCAGCACTAGCGGATTCCAAGAGACCCAGTACTTC. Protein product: CASTSGFQETQYF.

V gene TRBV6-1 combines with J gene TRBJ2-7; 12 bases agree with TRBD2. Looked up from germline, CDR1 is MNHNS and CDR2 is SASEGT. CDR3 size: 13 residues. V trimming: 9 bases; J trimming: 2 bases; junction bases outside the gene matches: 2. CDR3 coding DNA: TGTGCCAGTTGGACTAGCGGGACCTACGAGCAGTACTTC. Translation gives CASWTSGTYEQYF.

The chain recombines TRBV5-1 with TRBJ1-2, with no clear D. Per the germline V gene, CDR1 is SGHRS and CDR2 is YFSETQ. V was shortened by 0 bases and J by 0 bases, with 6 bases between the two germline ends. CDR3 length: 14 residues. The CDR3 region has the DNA TGCGCCAGCAGCTTGGACGGAGCTAACTATGGCTACACCTTC. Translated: CASSLDGANYGYTF.

The CDR3 DNA is TGTGCCAGCGGACGGGACCGACAATATGGTGGCGGGGAGCTGTTTTTT. Its protein product is CASGRDRQYGGGELFF. The chain has TRBV7-9 and TRBJ2-2; D possibly matches TRBD1 or TRBD2 (5 bases each). Germline CDR1 and CDR2: SEHNR and FQNEAQ (reference sequence). Trimming left V 8 bases short and J 7 bases short, with 23 bases between. The CDR3 totals 16 residues.

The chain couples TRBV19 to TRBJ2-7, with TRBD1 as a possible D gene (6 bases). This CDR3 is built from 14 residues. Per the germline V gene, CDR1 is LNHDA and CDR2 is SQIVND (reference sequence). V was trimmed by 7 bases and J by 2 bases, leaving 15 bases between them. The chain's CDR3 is CASTPFGQPYEQYF. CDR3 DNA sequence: TGTGCCAGTACCCCTTTTGGACAGCCCTACGAGCAGTACTTC.

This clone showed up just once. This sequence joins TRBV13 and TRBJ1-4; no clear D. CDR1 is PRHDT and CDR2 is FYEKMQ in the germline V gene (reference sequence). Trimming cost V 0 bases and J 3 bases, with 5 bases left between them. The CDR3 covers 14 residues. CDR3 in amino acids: CASSLGPANEKLFF. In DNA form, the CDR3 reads TGTGCCAGCAGCTTAGGTCCCGCTAATGAAAAACTGTTTTTT. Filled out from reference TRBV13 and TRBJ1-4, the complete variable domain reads AAGVIQSPRHLIKEKRETATLKCYPIPRHDTVYWYQQGPGQDPQFLISFYEKMQSDKGSIPDRFSAQQFSDYHSELNMSSLELGDSALYFCASSLGPANEKLFFGSGTQLSVL.